These 19 T cell receptor beta chains originate from one sample sequenced in a study of graft-versus-host responses after intestinal transplantation. Their cognate antigens are unknown. Using immunoSEQ multiplex PCR, the repertoire was profiled, and TCRdb retains in-frame clones only, with some absent. The sample gives about 85,000 clones, roughly four fifths of which show up once; approximately 0.78% is in the top ten. The sequencing here drew on unstimulated CD4+ T cells sorted from spleen or lymph node cells, taken before intestinal transplant. The receptors shown here come from a human donor who received an intestinal transplant.

The chain is built from TRBV18 and TRBJ2-5, with D perhaps matching TRBD2 (6 bases). V was shortened by 1 base and J by 4 bases, with 10 bases between the two germline ends. The CDR3 has 14 amino acids. CDR1 is KGHSH, CDR2 LQKENI, per germline. CDR3 region: CASSPREAGETQYF. In DNA form, the CDR3 reads TGTGCCAGCTCACCACGGGAGGCAGGAGAGACCCAGTACTTC. Filled out from reference TRBV18 and TRBJ2-5, the complete variable domain reads NAGVMQNPRHLVRRRGQEARLRCSPMKGHSHVYWYRQLPEEGLKFMVYLQKENIIDESGMPKERFSAEFPKEGPSILRIQQVVRGDSAAYFCASSPREAGETQYFGPGTRLLVL.

The chain is built from TRBV7-6 and TRBJ1-2; 7 nucleotides agree with TRBD1. The CDR3 consists of 13 residues. The germline V gene has CDR1 SGHVS and CDR2 FNYEAQ. Trimming took 5 bases from V and 5 from J; bases not matched to a gene: 5. For the CDR3, the DNA is TGTGCCAGCAGCCCGACAGGGAATTATGGCTACACCTTC. Translating gives CASSPTGNYGYTF.

The chain recombines TRBV5-1 with TRBJ2-7, with 12 bases matching TRBD2. This CDR3 is built from 16 residues. Germline CDR1 and CDR2: SGHRS and YFSETQ. The junction had 6 bases not matched to a gene; V was cut back by 1 base and J by 4 bases. CDR3 loop: CASSLIMTSGSYEQYF. CDR3 coding DNA: TGCGCCAGCAGCTTGATTATGACTAGCGGGAGTTACGAGCAGTACTTC.

This chain uses TRBV28 with TRBJ1-5; TRBD1 matches at 7 bases. This CDR3 contains 14 residues. From germline, CDR1 is MDHEN and CDR2 SYDVKM. V lost 6 bases to trimming and J lost 9 bases; unmatched junction nucleotides: 11. The chain's CDR3 is CASRLRQGVGPQHF. In DNA form, the CDR3 reads TGTGCCAGCAGACTCAGACAGGGTGTCGGGCCCCAGCATTTT.

Only a few counts were recorded for this clone. V and J are TRBV29-1 and TRBJ2-5; 7 bases match TRBD2. This CDR3 comprises 14 residues. After removal of 4 bases from V and 5 bases from J, the junction contained 10 bases not matched to a gene. CDR1 and CDR2 from the germline V gene are SQVTM and ANQGSEA. CDR3 protein: CSVGGGFGEETQYF. CDR3 bases: TGCAGCGTTGGGGGGGGATTCGGAGAGGAGACCCAGTACTTC.

This clone was detected only a few times. CDR3 residues: CASSGGAPGELFF. The CDR3, as DNA: TGTGCCAGTAGCGGGGGGGCCCCCGGGGAGCTGTTTTTT. The rearrangement uses TRBV10-3 and TRBJ2-2; 11 nucleotides align to TRBD2. The CDR3 is 13 amino acids. Losses at the gene ends were 10 bases for V and 6 bases for J; bases not matched to a gene: 4. Germline loops: CDR1 ENHRY, CDR2 SYGVKD.

The gene calls are TRBV19 and TRBJ2-2; TRBD1 might be the D (5 bases). The CDR3 extends over 15 amino acids. V was clipped by 0 bases and J by 2 bases, with 7 bases between them. CDR1 and CDR2 from the germline V gene are LNHDA and SQIVND (reference sequence). CDR3 sequence: CASSIDGANTGELFF. CDR3 bases: TGTGCCAGTAGTATAGATGGGGCTAACACCGGGGAGCTGTTTTTT.

V usage is TRBV5-1 and J usage is TRBJ2-7; no definite D call. V was pared by 5 bases and J by 5 bases, with 14 bases between. Germline V gene data show CDR1 as SGHRS and CDR2 as YFSETQ. The CDR3 is 13 amino acids. CDR3 nucleotides: TGCGCCAGCAGTTCCATAGCCGCCCACGAGCAGTACTTC. Translated, it gives CASSSIAAHEQYF.

V gene TRBV2 combines with J gene TRBJ2-3; 10 bases are shared with TRBD1. V lost 8 bases, J lost 4 bases, and 6 bases stayed unmatched. The CDR3 has 14 residues. The germline gives CDR1 SNHLY, CDR2 FYNNEI. The CDR3 here is CASGRQGASDTQYF. CDR3 sequence (DNA): TGTGCCAGCGGGAGACAGGGGGCCTCAGATACGCAGTATTTT.

This clone was seen ten or more times. The genes are TRBV4-1 and TRBJ1-1; TRBD1 matches at 7 bases. Germline CDR1 and CDR2: MGHRA and YSYEKL. V lost 2 bases and J lost 7; bases outside the gene matches: 7. This CDR3 is built from 14 residues. This CDR3 reads CASSQQTGWGEAFF. The CDR3 coding sequence is TGCGCCAGCAGCCAACAGACAGGGTGGGGTGAAGCTTTCTTT.

This clone showed up just a few times. This chain uses TRBV10-1 with TRBJ2-5; D might be TRBD2 (6 bases). With 8 bases removed from V and 3 bases from J, the gap between germline ends came to 19 bases. CDR1 and CDR2 from the germline V gene are WNHNN and SYGVQD (reference sequence). This CDR3 contains 15 residues. The CDR3 DNA reads as TGCGCCAGCGGACCCGGAGGGCAGGGCGAAGAGACCCAGTACTTC. Its protein is CASGPGGQGEETQYF.

This chain uses TRBV7-3 with TRBJ2-3; D is uncertain. V was clipped by 5 bases and J by 6 bases, with 12 bases between them. The CDR3 loop spans 13 amino acids. The germline CDR1 and CDR2 sequences are SGHTA and FQGTGA. CDR3 nucleotide sequence: TGTGCCAGCAGCCCCCCGGGTTTGGATACGCAGTATTTT. Its protein is CASSPPGLDTQYF.

The V and J genes are TRBV5-1 and TRBJ2-1; 8 nucleotides align to TRBD1. The CDR3 has 11 amino acids. V lost 4 bases, J lost 14 bases, and 5 bases stayed unmatched. In germline, CDR1 is SGHRS, CDR2 YFSETQ. CDR3 sequence reads: CASSKDRAKFF. CDR3 sequence (DNA): TGCGCCAGCAGCAAGGACAGGGCCAAGTTCTTC.

CDR3 protein: CASSPRATAMNTEAFF. The CDR3 bases are TGTGCCAGCAGTCCCAGGGCCACAGCTATGAACACTGAAGCTTTCTTT. The chain recombines TRBV6-6 with TRBJ1-1; D might be TRBD1 (5 bases). The CDR3 consists of 16 residues. The V gene lost 5 bases and the J gene lost 0 bases, with 16 bases spanning the gap. Germline assignment: CDR1 MNHNY and CDR2 SVGAGI (reference sequence).

This clone was picked up a small number of times. The V gene is TRBV5-1, the J gene TRBJ2-5; 10 bases are shared with TRBD2. Trimming cost V 7 bases and J 3 bases; bases outside gene matches: 3. The CDR3 is 13 residues long. Germline V gene sequence: CDR1 SGHRS, CDR2 YFSETQ. The CDR3 DNA follows: TGCGCCAGCTTCCTAGCGGGAGAAGAGACCCAGTACTTC. Amino acid sequence: CASFLAGEETQYF.

The genes are TRBV6-1 and TRBJ2-7; TRBD1 matches 7 bases. J lost 1 base, V lost 5 bases, and 8 bases had no gene match. CDR1 is MNHNS and CDR2 is SASEGT in the germline V gene. This CDR3 has 15 residues. The CDR3 nucleotides read TGTGCCAGCAGTCTAAGGGGACAGCAATCCTACGAGCAGTACTTC. This translates into CASSLRGQQSYEQYF.

The V gene is TRBV5-1, the J gene TRBJ2-3; TRBD2 agrees at 7 bases. Germline V CDR1 and CDR2: SGHRS, YFSETQ. V shed 4 bases and J 4 bases; nucleotides not matched to a gene: 9. The CDR3 covers 15 residues. CDR3 DNA: TGCGCCAGCAGCCAGCTGGCGGGGAGGGCAGATACGCAGTATTTT. It yields the protein CASSQLAGRADTQYF.

The chain is built from TRBV10-3 and TRBJ2-3; TRBD2 matches 7 bases. The CDR3 runs 14 residues. The trim removed 7 bases at V and 0 bases at J, leaving 4 bases unmatched. The germline CDR1 and CDR2 sequences are ENHRY and SYGVKD. DNA for the CDR3: TGTGCCATCAAGGCGGGAGCCAGCACAGATACGCAGTATTTT. Translated, it gives CAIKAGASTDTQYF.

This chain joins TRBV6-4 and TRBJ1-5, with 8 bases matching TRBD1. CDR3 length: 17 residues. V lost 6 bases and J lost 6; bases outside the gene matches: 16. Germline CDR1 MRHNA, CDR2 SNTAGT. CDR3 sequence: CASSSDREGGVCQPQHF. The CDR3 nucleotides are TGTGCCAGCAGCTCGGACAGGGAGGGGGGGGTCTGTCAGCCCCAGCATTTT.